This TCR beta chain was sequenced during a study of cytomegalovirus exposure and HLA in healthy donors. Study-wide findings and caveats: According to a later analysis, TCR clusters from the first cohort tended to co-occur in the roughly 130 validation repertoires. Cytomegalovirus-associated TCR beta chains were listed, numbering approximately 150.

V was pared by 7 bases and J by 4 bases, with 17 bases between. Per germline, CDR1 MDHEN and CDR2 SYDVKM. CDR3 size: 14 residues. The method was immunoSEQ multiplex PCR; TCRdb's version includes in-frame clones alone and lacks a portion of them. The sample includes more than 150,000 clones, 70% to 90% seen only once; the top ten take 2.5% to 3.5%. Points on this clone: Its antigen is still unknown.

Sequenced input: PBMCs. This TCR came from a man aged 18 to 29 in good health and CMV-seronegative. This chain links TRBV28 with TRBJ2-7; TRBD1 might be the D (6 bases). The CDR3 here is CASIDRGTPYEQYV. Written as DNA, the CDR3 is TGTGCCAGCATCGACAGAGGGACACCGTACGAGCAGTACGTC.